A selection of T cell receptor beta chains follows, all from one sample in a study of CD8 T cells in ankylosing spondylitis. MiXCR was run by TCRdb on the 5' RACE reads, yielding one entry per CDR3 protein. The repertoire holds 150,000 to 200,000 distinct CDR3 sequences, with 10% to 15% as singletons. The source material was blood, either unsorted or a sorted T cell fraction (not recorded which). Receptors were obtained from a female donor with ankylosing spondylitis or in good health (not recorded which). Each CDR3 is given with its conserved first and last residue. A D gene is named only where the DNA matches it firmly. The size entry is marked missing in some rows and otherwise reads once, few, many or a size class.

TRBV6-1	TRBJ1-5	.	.	TGTGCCAGCAGGAGGACCCAGAGGGGCAATCAGCCCCAGCATTTT	CASRRTQRGNQPQHF
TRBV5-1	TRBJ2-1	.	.	TGCGCCAGCAGCGTCCGGGGAATCCACAATGAGCAGTTCTTC	CASSVRGIHNEQFF
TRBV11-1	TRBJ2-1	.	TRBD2	TGTGCCAGCAGTGGTAAGGCTAGCGGCGACCCGAGCTCCTACAATGAGCAGTTCTTC	CASSGKASGDPSSYNEQFF
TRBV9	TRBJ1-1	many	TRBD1	TGTGCCAGCAGCGTAGTCCAGGGGGGGAACACTGAAGCTTTCTTT	CASSVVQGGNTEAFF
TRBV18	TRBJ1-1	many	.	TGTGCCAGCTCACCTTCCCGGGGTTTCGAAACTGAAGCTTTCTTT	CASSPSRGFETEAFF
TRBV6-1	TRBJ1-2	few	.	TGTGCCAGCAGTGCCGAACAGGGAAGGAGCCTTAGGACTGGCTACACCTTC	CASSAEQGRSLRTGYTF
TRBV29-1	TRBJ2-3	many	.	TGCAGCGTTGAAGGGCCAGGTACGCAGTATTTT	CSVEGPGTQYF
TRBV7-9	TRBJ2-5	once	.	TGTGCCAGCAGCCAAAACGTCCTAAGGGCAGAGACCCAGTACTTC	CASSQNVLRAETQYF
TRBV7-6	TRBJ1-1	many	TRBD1	TGTGCCAGCAGCTCACAGACAGGGGGGACTGAAGCTTTCTTT	CASSSQTGGTEAFF
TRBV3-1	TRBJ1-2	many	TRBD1	TGTGCCAGCAGCCGACAGGGGGCTGATGGCTACACCTTC	CASSRQGADGYTF
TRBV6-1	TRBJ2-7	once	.	TGTGCCAGCAGTGAAGCACGGTTGTCCTACGAGCAGTCCTTC	CASSEARLSYEQSF
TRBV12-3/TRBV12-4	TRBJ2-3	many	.	TGTGCCAGCACCCGGAGCACAGATACGCAGTATTTT	CASTRSTDTQYF
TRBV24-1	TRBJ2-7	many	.	TGTGCCACCAGTACAGGCGTACGGGACGAGCAGTACTTC	CATSTGVRDEQYF
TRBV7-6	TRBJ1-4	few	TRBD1	TGTGCCAGCAGCCGAGGACAGGGGAGCGAAAAACTGTTTTTT	CASSRGQGSEKLFF
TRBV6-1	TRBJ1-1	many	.	TGTGCCAGCAGTGATAGGGGAGGACCGAACACTGAAGCTTTCTTT	CASSDRGGPNTEAFF
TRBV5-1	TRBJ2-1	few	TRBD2	TGCGCCAGCAGGACTAGCGGGAGCTATGAGCAGTTCTTC	CASRTSGSYEQFF